This paragraph covers one TCR beta chain sequence. Its antigen is currently not known. This sample is drawn from a study of cytomegalovirus exposure and HLA in healthy donors (dated by TCRdb to about 2017). About the study as a whole: According to an earlier analysis of several hundred of the donors, roughly 180 million T cells yielded roughly 110 million unique TCR beta sequences and approximately 300 Gb of sequence data. An early release that covered approximately 600 HLA-typed donors contained approximately 300 gigabases of sequencing data and roughly 84 million unique TCR sequences. Of the approximately 400 genotyped donors, over 80% were placed in the genetic ancestry cluster associated with self-reported Caucasian donors. The study aimed to test whether cataloging public T cell receptors could reveal signatures of past pathogen exposure. The study used immunosequencing to profile the T cell repertoires of approximately 690 subjects and linked those repertoires to cytomegalovirus serostatus. Besides the first cohort of hundreds of subjects, a separate validation cohort made up of roughly 120 different subjects was used. To predict cytomegalovirus infection status, the study combined high-throughput TCR immunosequencing, statistical association of individual TCRs with disease status, and machine learning. A later analysis re-examined previously published TCR beta repertoires from 500 to 700 donors and added high-resolution HLA genotyping to investigate patterns of TCR occurrence. Rather than drawing on any new phenotypic data, the later analysis identified candidate immune exposures from TCR beta sequences and the way those sequences occurred across donors. In an earlier analysis of 587 of the donors, high-throughput TCR beta sequencing was used to judge whether each TCR beta V gene segment behaved as functional or pseudogenic. Donor age, sex, ethnicity and CMV serostatus were collected together with the repertoire data. In a later genetic analysis, genome-wide SNP genotypes for about three fifths of the roughly 670 donors were used, and that subset was treated as a discovery cohort. Every repertoire in the discovery cohort had been generated on one and the same sequencing platform. HLA typing covered class I and class II loci at four-digit resolution. Typing coverage differed by locus: A, B, C, DRB1 and DQB1 were typed in roughly 629-630 donors, DQA1 in approximately 520, DPA1 in over 600, and DPB1 in approximately 450. Because of strong linkage in the cohort, five DR-DQ haplotypes were treated as single units for association and clustering. Across some 400 genotyped donors of the cohort, an average of roughly 250,000 unique TCR beta nucleotide sequences per donor were sequenced, and roughly 20% of those sequences were non-productive.

Overall study outcomes, separate from this receptor: While some public TCRs were present in many individuals, most TCR sequences turned up only very rarely across donors. At a false discovery rate of 0.05, a later analysis linked 16,951 TCR beta sequences to specific HLA alleles. In a later analysis, several top co-occurrence clusters were reported to appear linked to parvovirus B19, influenza, CMV and Epstein-Barr virus. A cluster of highly shared sequence variants was judged likely to be a technical artifact of the sequencing pipeline. For the cohort, immune exposure information was limited to CMV serostatus. Because HLA typing was unavailable for some donors at each locus, only the typed subset was used in association tests. In both the original and validation cohorts, the classifier was reported to diagnose cytomegalovirus status with high specificity and sensitivity. The earlier analysis of 450 to 700 of the donors excluded some 16 rarely observed V segments, including chromosome 9 orphons, because counts were too low. Broadly in line with IMGT annotations, most TCR beta V segments showed up in productive rearrangements about 87% or about 30% of the time in an earlier analysis of around 600 of the donors. In a later genetic analysis, fewer N-insertions in productive TCRs were reported among donors in an Asian-associated ancestry cluster than the roughly 700-donor mean. According to a later analysis, most CMV-associated TCR beta chains appeared to be HLA-restricted, and the HLA associations seemed to be driven largely by CMV exposure. A further reported finding was that TCR beta sequences accurately predicted the HLA-A and HLA-B alleles for most subjects in the first cohort. When HLA alleles, especially DR and DQ, strongly co-occurred, TCR associations were difficult to assign to individual alleles. According to the authors, the approach could potentially be generalized to other disease states and immunological phenotypes. In a later analysis, HLA-associated TCR beta chains showed more clonal expansion and lower generation probabilities than non-associated chains that were equally common. The study listed 150 to 200 TCR beta chains as associated with cytomegalovirus. Linkage disequilibrium might explain the correlated functional status among segregating V segments, but an unknown experimental factor could not be excluded. A later analysis found that TCR association rates varied across HLA loci, with DRB1 alleles showing the most associated TCRs and HLA-C alleles the fewest. In this cohort, only TCR beta chains were sequenced, and detectable features were limited by the absence of alpha or paired-chain data. A later genetic analysis associated a missense DCLRE1C variant with V-gene and J-gene trimming of TCR beta chains, and an independent cohort replicated the association. Presence/absence analyses assumed roughly uniform sequencing depth across donors, an assumption that may not hold. In vitro tests confirmed that a few of the cytomegalovirus-associated TCR beta chains recognize cytomegalovirus antigens.

The library was made by the immunoSEQ multiplex PCR assay. For the multiplex PCR, a mixture combining 60 forward primers for TCR Vbeta segments and 13 reverse primers for TCR Jbeta segments was used. The CDR3 region of rearranged TCR beta genes was amplified from genomic DNA by a multiplex PCR assay. The Illumina HiSeq System was used to sequence the amplified TCR beta libraries as 87-base-pair reads. Per the original workflow: In a later analysis, some 80 million unique TCR beta chains were counted across the approximately 640 repertoires, and some 10 million of these chains were shared by at least two donors. To remove PCR and sequencing errors, raw reads were error-corrected and collapsed into unique sequences using a nearest-neighbor algorithm that merged closely related sequences. CDR3 sequences were aligned to IMGT reference sequences to assign V, D and J gene segments. For a sequence to be retained, a match of at least six nucleotides to both a V gene segment and a J gene segment was required. Rearrangements were classified as productive when the CDR3 lacked stop codons and remained in frame with V and J, and all other rearrangements were classified as non-productive. Following IMGT convention, CDR3 was defined as the stretch from the second conserved V-encoded cysteine to the conserved J-encoded phenylalanine. The earlier analysis of roughly 590 of the donors excluded any sequence lacking an unambiguous match to a single V gene segment. In an earlier analysis of about 590 of the donors, a V segment was called functional when productive rearrangements were above 56.7%, and segregating when the standard deviation between donors exceeded 5%. A statistical classification framework was developed to diagnose cytomegalovirus status using the catalog of TCR beta chain sequences. A later analysis assigned V and J genes by comparing TCR nucleotide sequences with IMGT/GENE-DB human TR gene sequences. Using the TCRdist pipeline, a later analysis assigned CDR3 sequences along with most-parsimonious VDJ recombination scenarios. In a later analysis, each TCR beta chain was defined by its CDR3 amino acid sequence together with its V-gene family, and reads lacking a unique V-gene family were excluded. A later analysis removed 450 to 600 highly shared, low-generation-probability nucleotide sequences to deal with suspected cross-contamination and a sequencing artifact. For each public chain, a later analysis derived a clonal expansion index from normalized ranks of inferred template counts within each repertoire. A later analysis computed generation probabilities with a VDJ recombination model fitted to out-of-frame rearrangements, and checked the results against IGoR. In a later analysis, TCR-TCR, TCR-HLA and TCR-CMV co-occurrence was scored with hypergeometric tests, and a repertoire-size bias correction was applied to TCR pairs. In a later analysis, false discovery rates were estimated by permuting HLA or CMV assignments 20 times. A later analysis grouped co-occurring TCRs with DBSCAN, adding TCRdist sequence similarity when clustering within HLA-allele-positive subsets. Co-occurrence clustering excluded repertoires with fewer than 30,000 or more than 120,000 public chains, plus five with anomalous nucleotide sharing. TCRdb took this table from immuneACCESS and kept in-frame rearrangements with V and J called. Such tables lack part of the clones; where checked against another copy, unresolved V genes explain under half of the gap, and the rest is unexplained. V and J calls and clone size are given by that table; D and trimming were obtained from the DNA. The sample has 150,000 to 200,000 clones on record. The ten largest make up around 0.79% of the sample.

In total, just over 650 healthy bone marrow donors made up the cohort. All cohort members were sampled while nominally healthy, although unrecorded immune exposures were likely present. The donor tested CMV seropositive and was one of the 289 seropositive cohort members. Every donor gave a peripheral blood sample, and the peripheral blood mononuclear cells from that sample were used for TCR beta sequencing. Genomic DNA was extracted from the blood cell samples with the Qiagen DNeasy Blood Extraction Kit. The sequencing sample was made of PBMCs. The TCR comes from a woman aged 18-30 years in good health and CMV-seropositive.

This receptor has the CDR3 CASSPTSNYEQYF. The nucleotide sequence reads as follows: TGTGCCAGCAGTCCTACTAGTAACTACGAGCAGTACTTC. This chain is built from TRBV5-6 and TRBJ2-7; a weak D assignment points to TRBD2 (5 bases agree). There are 13 amino acids in the CDR3, from cysteine to phenylalanine inclusive. Only the CDR3 portion is preserved as DNA: 39 bases, with reading frame beginning at the first base. V was cut back by 5 bases and J by 3 bases, leaving a gap of 12 bases between them. Based on the germline V gene, the CDR1 and CDR2 sequences are SGHDT and YYEEEE.